These T cell receptor beta chains were read from a single sample in a study of CD8 T cells in Susac syndrome. Via MiXCR, TCRdb re-called the immunoSEQ multiplex PCR reads, giving one row per CDR3 protein. Among approximately 200,000 distinct CDR3 sequences, around 96% were seen once, and the ten largest hold roughly 0.088%. What was sequenced was CD4+ T cells from PBMCs. The receptor set was obtained from a human donor with multiple sclerosis. CDR3s include the opening cysteine and the closing phenylalanine or tryptophan. The D gene is left open where the match is weak. Size values are once, few and many counts, or a class for expanded clones, and some rows have none.

D	V	size	J	DNA	CDR3
NA	TRBV11-2	NA	TRBJ1-2	TGTGCCAGCAGCCGGACCCTTGCCGGCTATGGCTACACCTTC	CASSRTLAGYGYTF
TRBD1	TRBV20-1	NA	TRBJ2-7	TGCAGTGCTGGACGGACAGGCTACGAGCAGTACTTC	CSAGRTGYEQYF
NA	TRBV5-4	NA	TRBJ2-2	TGTGCCAGCACCCGGGGAGAGGGAGGGGAGCTGTTTTTT	CASTRGEGGELFF
NA	TRBV6-2/TRBV6-3	NA	TRBJ1-6	TGTGCCAGCACCAAAGGGTGGGGCCGGTATAATTCACCCCTCCACTTT	CASTKGWGRYNSPLHF
NA	TRBV20-1	NA	TRBJ2-2	TGCAGTGCTAGAGACACCGGGGAGCTGTTTTTT	CSARDTGELFF
TRBD1	TRBV20-1	once	TRBJ1-1	TGCAGTTCGACCCGAGGGGCAGGGGGCTCTGAAGCTTTCTTT	CSSTRGAGGSEAFF
NA	TRBV20-1	NA	TRBJ2-5	TGCAGTGCTACCCCTCCGGGTGGGGGTGTAGGGACCCAGTACTTC	CSATPPGGGVGTQYF
NA	TRBV7-2	NA	TRBJ1-2	TGTGCCAGCAGCATTCCGCCAGGGGTGGATGGCTACACCTTC	CASSIPPGVDGYTF
NA	TRBV27	NA	TRBJ1-5	TGTGCCAGCAGTTTATCGGCGGGGGGGCCCCAGCATTTT	CASSLSAGGPQHF
NA	TRBV24-1	NA	TRBJ2-2	TGTGCCACCAGTGATTTTAACGAGGCCGGGGAGCTGTTTTTT	CATSDFNEAGELFF
NA	TRBV7-9	NA	TRBJ1-1	TGTGCCAGCAGCTTAGACGGCGGAAACACTGAAGCTTTCTTT	CASSLDGGNTEAFF
NA	TRBV14	NA	TRBJ2-7	TGTGCCAGCAGCCAATCTCGCTACGAGCAGTACTTC	CASSQSRYEQYF
NA	TRBV27	NA	TRBJ1-5	TGTGCCAGCAGTTTGGGAAACAGGGCAGATCAGCCCCAGCATTTT	CASSLGNRADQPQHF
NA	TRBV20-1	NA	TRBJ1-4	TGCAGTGCTAGAGGCCGGTGGGATAATGAAAAACTGTTTTTT	CSARGRWDNEKLFF
NA	TRBV18	NA	TRBJ1-1	TGTGCCAGCTCACCAGGGGGACGATTGAACACTGAAGCTTTCTTT	CASSPGGRLNTEAFF
NA	TRBV3-1	NA	TRBJ1-2	TGTGCCAGCAGCCTACGGGGCCCCGAGTCCTACACCTTC	CASSLRGPESYTF
NA	TRBV4-1	NA	TRBJ2-7	TGCGCCAGCAGCCAAGTCGCGACATCCGAGCAGTACTTC	CASSQVATSEQYF
TRBD2	TRBV30	NA	TRBJ2-4	TGTGCCTGGAGTGCGGGGGGAGACCTTAAAAACATTCAGTACTTC	CAWSAGGDLKNIQYF
NA	TRBV6-5	NA	TRBJ2-3	TGTGCCAGCACCAGTACTCTTTTGGATACGCAGTATTTT	CASTSTLLDTQYF
TRBD2	TRBV24-1	NA	TRBJ2-1	TGTGCCACCAGTGATCGACTCGGGACTAGCGATGAGCAGTTCTTC	CATSDRLGTSDEQFF
TRBD2	TRBV29-1	NA	TRBJ2-1	TGCAGCGTGGGGGACTACGGAGCCACTGAGCAGTTCTTC	CSVGDYGATEQFF
TRBD2	TRBV7-2	NA	TRBJ2-1	TGTGCCAGCTCCGGAGGCGGGAGGGCCGGCTACAATGAGCAGTTCTTC	CASSGGGRAGYNEQFF
NA	TRBV29-1	NA	TRBJ2-5	TGCAGCGTTGATCAGGGCAGTAACGGAGAGACCCAGTACTTC	CSVDQGSNGETQYF
NA	TRBV12-3/TRBV12-4	NA	TRBJ1-2	TGTGCCAGCAGCCCCGGGACCCTCGACTTAGGGTATGGCTACACCTTC	CASSPGTLDLGYGYTF
TRBD1	TRBV27	NA	TRBJ2-7	TGTGCCAGCAACCCGCAGGGGGTTCCAGGCGAGCAGTACTTC	CASNPQGVPGEQYF
TRBD2	TRBV30	NA	TRBJ2-4	TGTGCCTGGAGTAGAGTAGCGGGAGAGGGCAAAAACATTCAGTACTTC	CAWSRVAGEGKNIQYF
NA	TRBV12-5	NA	TRBJ1-1	TGTGCTAGTGGTTCGTCCCACCTTGAAGCTTTCTTT	CASGSSHLEAFF
TRBD2	TRBV5-1	NA	TRBJ2-7	TGCGCCAGCAAGGGAGGGGAGTCTTACGAGCAGTACTTC	CASKGGESYEQYF
TRBD2	TRBV7-9	NA	TRBJ2-7	TGTGCCAGCAGCTTAGCGAGCGGGGAGTACTTC	CASSLASGEYF
TRBD1	TRBV5-4	NA	TRBJ1-2	TGTGCCAGCAACTACTTACAGGGGGGATCGGATGGCTACACCTTC	CASNYLQGGSDGYTF
NA	TRBV30	NA	TRBJ1-6	TGTGCCTGGAGTGTACCGGGGACCATGAATTCACCCCTCCACTTT	CAWSVPGTMNSPLHF
NA	TRBV29-1	NA	TRBJ2-1	TGCAGCGTTGAAAAGAGTTACAATGAGCAGTTCTTC	CSVEKSYNEQFF
NA	TRBV29-1	NA	TRBJ2-1	TGCAGCCTTGCAACCTACAATGAGCAGTTCTTC	CSLATYNEQFF
NA	TRBV4-2	NA	TRBJ2-1	TGTGCCAGCAGCCAAGAATGGGAAAACAATGAGCAGTTCTTC	CASSQEWENNEQFF
TRBD2	TRBV29-1	NA	TRBJ2-3	TGCAGCGTTTCTAGCGGGGGAAACACAGATACGCAGTATTTT	CSVSSGGNTDTQYF
NA	TRBV7-2	NA	TRBJ2-7	TGTGCCAGCACCCCGGGGGCGGGGACCTCCTACGAGCAGTACTTC	CASTPGAGTSYEQYF
TRBD2	TRBV2	NA	TRBJ2-5	TGTGCCAGCAGTGATCTAGCGGGGTTTGAGACCCAGTACTTC	CASSDLAGFETQYF
NA	TRBV3-1	NA	TRBJ2-6	TGTGCCAGCAGCCCCGGACGCCATGGGGCCAACGTCCTGACTTTC	CASSPGRHGANVLTF
NA	TRBV11-2	NA	TRBJ1-1	TGTGCCAGCAGCTTAGCCAGGGAGAACACTGAAGCTTTCTTT	CASSLARENTEAFF
NA	TRBV7-8	NA	TRBJ1-2	TGTGCCAGCAGCTTAGCGCCCAGAGTCGATGGCTACACCTTC	CASSLAPRVDGYTF
NA	TRBV20-1	NA	TRBJ2-3	TGCAGTGCTCTATGGACCGCAGGGGATACGCAGTATTTT	CSALWTAGDTQYF
TRBD2	TRBV12-3/TRBV12-4	few	TRBJ2-2	TGTGCCAGCAGTTTTGGACTAGCGGGAAACACCGGGGAGCTGTTTTTT	CASSFGLAGNTGELFF
TRBD2	TRBV29-1	NA	TRBJ2-3	TGCAGCGCCAACATCGCTAGCGGGGGGGCCCGTACGCAGTATTTT	CSANIASGGARTQYF
TRBD1	TRBV9	NA	TRBJ2-2	TGTGCCAGCACTCGGACAGGGGGCGCGTCCGGGGAGCTGTTTTTT	CASTRTGGASGELFF